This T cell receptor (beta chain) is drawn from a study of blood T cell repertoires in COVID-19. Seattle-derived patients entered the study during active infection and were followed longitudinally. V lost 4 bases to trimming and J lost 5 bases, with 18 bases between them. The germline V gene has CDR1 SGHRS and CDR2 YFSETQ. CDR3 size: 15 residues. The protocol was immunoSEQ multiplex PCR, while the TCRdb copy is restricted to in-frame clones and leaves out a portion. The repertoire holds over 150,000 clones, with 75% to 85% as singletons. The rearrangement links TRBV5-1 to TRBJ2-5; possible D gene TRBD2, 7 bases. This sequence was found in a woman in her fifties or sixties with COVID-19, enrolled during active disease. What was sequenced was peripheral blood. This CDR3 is CASSPEVGGLETQYF. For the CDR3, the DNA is TGCGCCAGCAGCCCGGAGGTGGGGGGGCTCGAGACCCAGTACTTC. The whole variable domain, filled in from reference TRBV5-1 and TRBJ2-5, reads KAGVTQTPRYLIKTRGQQVTLSCSPISGHRSVSWYQQTPGQGLQFLFEYFSETQRNKGNFPGRFSGRQFSNSRSEMNVSTLELGDSALYLCASSPEVGGLETQYFGPGTRLLVL.